The clone carrying this T cell receptor beta chain was seen only a few times. Germline trimming cut 4 bases from V and 4 bases from J; bases unmatched to any gene: 5. The CDR3 is 15 amino acids. The germline V gene has CDR1 LNHDA and CDR2 SQIVND (reference sequence). One entry per CDR3 protein, called by TCRdb with MiXCR from the RT-PCR reads. The sample contains about 700,000 distinct CDR3 sequences, approximately 15% of which appear only once. The receptor was derived from a female donor in good health, serving as a healthy control. Source material: memory CD4+ T cells from blood. This rearrangement joins TRBV19 to TRBJ2-1; the match to TRBD2 covers 9 bases. The chain's CDR3 is CASSRLAERYNEQFF. The CDR3 DNA is TGTGCCAGTAGTAGACTAGCGGAGCGGTACAATGAGCAGTTCTTC.